This T cell receptor (beta chain) was found in a study of OX40 agonist ivuxolimab in advanced cancers. Profiled with immunoSEQ multiplex PCR; TCRdb holds only in-frame clones, not every one. The table has some 86,000 clones, about 90% seen once. This clone has more than one count but fewer than ten. Sequences were derived from CD4+ or CD8+ T cells sorted from blood, sampled in a trial of the OX40 agonist ivuxolimab. This clonotype originated in an adult with an advanced solid tumor such as melanoma, head and neck, liver or kidney cancer.

CDR3 in amino acids: CASSPPTRSWGYTF. CDR3 nucleotide sequence: TGTGCCAGCTCACCACCTACCAGGTCTTGGGGCTACACCTTC. The chain links TRBV18 to TRBJ1-2; D remains ambiguous. CDR1 and CDR2 from the germline V gene are KGHSH and LQKENI. V was shortened by 0 bases and J by 8 bases, with 13 bases between the two germline ends. The CDR3 contains 14 residues. Drawing the rest from reference TRBV18 and TRBJ1-2, the complete variable domain is NAGVMQNPRHLVRRRGQEARLRCSPMKGHSHVYWYRQLPEEGLKFMVYLQKENIIDESGMPKERFSAEFPKEGPSILRIQQVVRGDSAAYFCASSPPTRSWGYTFGSGTRLTVV.